A selection of T cell receptor beta chains follows, all from one sample in a study of blood T cell repertoires in COVID-19. The repertoire was sequenced with immunoSEQ multiplex PCR; TCRdb's copy has only in-frame clones and lacks some. This table holds fewer than 400,000 clones, 90% found once. Material: PBMCs or T cells enriched from blood (not recorded which). All receptors come from a woman aged 25 to 39 who had been exposed to COVID-19. CDR3s include the opening cysteine and the closing phenylalanine or tryptophan.

V gene	CDR3 protein
TRBV19	CASSLRGGQGANYGYTF
TRBV5-1	CASSWELAGAGETQYF
TRBV30	CAWRPRGAIRTDTQYF
TRBV2	CASSELFGILAGASSTDTQYF
TRBV14	CASSQGQVTYEQYF
TRBV7-9	CASSFSTGAEAFF
TRBV10-3	CAISRDFHGGYTF
TRBV2	CASKKRTAGLSGANVLTF
TRBV11-3	CASSLSGRGAAQFF
TRBV4-3	CASSQDPRETQYF
TRBV15	CATSTTIKPVVMKLFF
TRBV13	CASSLGWTSGGAGDTQYF
TRBV12-3/TRBV12-4	CASSSTGVEQYF
TRBV28	CASSSTGLVQYF
TRBV15	CATQSGYNQPQHF
TRBV7-9	CASSSPGDRASEQYF
TRBV7-9	CASSLADRGSLGEQFF
TRBV19	CASMRRGAYNEQFF
TRBV4-1	CASSLGTVAGGAKNIQYF
TRBV5-5	CASSLGQGRLTNEKLFF
TRBV6-2/TRBV6-3	CASSYFEARRSPLHF
TRBV2	CASSEITQGSYEQYF
TRBV19	CASKGLDREADTQYF
TRBV7-7	CASSWTSGNTGELFF
TRBV15	CATGVAGNTIYF